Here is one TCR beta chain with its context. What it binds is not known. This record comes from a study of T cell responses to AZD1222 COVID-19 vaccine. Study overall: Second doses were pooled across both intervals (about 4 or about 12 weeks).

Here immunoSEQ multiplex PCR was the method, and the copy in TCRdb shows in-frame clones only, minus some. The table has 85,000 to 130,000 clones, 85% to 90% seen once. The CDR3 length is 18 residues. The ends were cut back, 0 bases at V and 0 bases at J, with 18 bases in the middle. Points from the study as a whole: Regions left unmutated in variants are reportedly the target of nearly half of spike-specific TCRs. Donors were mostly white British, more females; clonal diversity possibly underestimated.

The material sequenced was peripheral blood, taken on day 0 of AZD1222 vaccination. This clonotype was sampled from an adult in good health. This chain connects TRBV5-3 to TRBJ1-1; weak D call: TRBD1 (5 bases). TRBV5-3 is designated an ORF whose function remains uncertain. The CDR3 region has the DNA TGTGCCAGAAGCTTGGATCGTCAGGCAGGGCTAATGAACACTGAAGCTTTCTTT. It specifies CARSLDRQAGLMNTEAFF.